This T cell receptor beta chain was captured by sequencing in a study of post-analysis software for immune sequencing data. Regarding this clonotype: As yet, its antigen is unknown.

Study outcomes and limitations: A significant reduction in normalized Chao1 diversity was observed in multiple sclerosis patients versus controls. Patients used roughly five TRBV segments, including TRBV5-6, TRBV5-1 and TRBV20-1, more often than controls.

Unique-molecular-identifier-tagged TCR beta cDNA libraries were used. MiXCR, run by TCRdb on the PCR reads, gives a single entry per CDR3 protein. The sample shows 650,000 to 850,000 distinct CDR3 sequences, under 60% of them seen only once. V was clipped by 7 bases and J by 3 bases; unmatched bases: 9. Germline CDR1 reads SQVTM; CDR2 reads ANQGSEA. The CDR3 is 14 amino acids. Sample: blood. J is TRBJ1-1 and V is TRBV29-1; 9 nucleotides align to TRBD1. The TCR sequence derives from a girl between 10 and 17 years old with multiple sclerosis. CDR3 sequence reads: CSAEGQGLDTEAFF. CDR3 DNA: TGCAGCGCGGAAGGACAGGGGTTGGACACTGAAGCTTTCTTT.